Below are 23 T cell receptor beta chains sequenced from a single sample in a study of blood T cells in healthy people across ages. The second PCR ran about 6 to 11 cycles with a sample-barcoded 5' primer and J-beta primers. MiXCR, run by TCRdb on the 5' RACE reads, gives a single entry per CDR3 protein. The sample holds about 290,000 distinct CDR3 sequences, 25% to 30% seen once. The sample comprised blood. The receptors here all came from a woman in her 70s in good health.

This clonotype occurred once. The chain couples TRBV14 to TRBJ2-6, with D possibly matching TRBD1 (5 bases). Germline lookup yields CDR1 SGHDN and CDR2 FVKESK. Between the trimmed V and J ends, which lost 3 bases and 12 bases, there was a span of 12 bases. This CDR3 has 13 residues. The CDR3, as DNA: TGTGCCAGCAGCCAGTTAGGGGCAGTCGTCCTGACTTTC. Translated: CASSQLGAVVLTF.

The J gene is TRBJ1-6, the V gene TRBV7-2; D call uncertain. Deletions cut 2 bases from V and 10 bases from J, with 3 bases between. CDR1 SGHTA and CDR2 FQGNSA come from the germline V gene. This CDR3 has 11 residues. The CDR3 loop reads CASSLQSPLHF. The CDR3 DNA follows: TGTGCCAGCAGCTTACAATCACCCCTCCACTTT.

The chain is built from TRBV7-8 and TRBJ2-7; 11 nucleotides line up with TRBD1. CDR1 is SGHVS, CDR2 FQNEAQ, per germline. The CDR3 loop spans 15 amino acids. Trimming removed 4 bases from V and 2 bases from J; junction bases left unmatched: 4. CDR3: CASSSSGQGAYEQYF. As DNA, the CDR3 is TGTGCCAGCAGCTCTTCGGGACAGGGGGCCTACGAGCAGTACTTC.

This clonotype appeared many times. Here the CDR3 reads CASVNGLVRSQETQYF. The CDR3 coding sequence is TGTGCCAGCGTGAATGGGTTGGTACGGAGTCAAGAGACCCAGTACTTC. The chain has TRBV18 and TRBJ2-5; D call uncertain. V was trimmed by 8 bases and J by 2 bases, leaving 21 bases between them. This CDR3 region has 16 residues. Germline assignment: CDR1 KGHSH and CDR2 LQKENI.

This clonotype was found a few times. The chain couples TRBV5-6 to TRBJ2-5, with TRBD2 identical over 12 bases. The tail of the sequence fits TRBJ2-7 better, so the J call may be wrong. Germline V gene sequence: CDR1 SGHDT, CDR2 YYEEEE. The CDR3 extends over 14 amino acids. The CDR3 loop is CASRRTSGNYEQYF. The CDR3 DNA is TGTGCCAGCAGGAGGACTAGCGGGAACTACGAGCAGTACTTC.

Details on this clonotype: This sequence may be a read error, since a much larger clone differs from it by one base. The chain links TRBV5-1 to TRBJ2-2; 10 bases align to TRBD2. Trimming removed 10 bases from V and 4 bases from J; junction bases left unmatched: 7. The CDR3 spans 14 residues. From germline, CDR1 is SGHRS and CDR2 YFSETQ. This chain's CDR3 is CAGTSGIRTGELFF. The DNA of the CDR3 is TGCGCCGGCACTAGCGGGATCCGCACCGGGGAGCTGTTTTTT.

In this sample, this clonotype turned up a few times. The gene calls are TRBV20-1 and TRBJ2-6, with 8 bases aligning to TRBD1. The V gene's germline CDR1 is DFQATT and CDR2 SNEGSKA (reference sequence). The junction had 9 bases not matched to a gene; V was cut back by 2 bases and J by 3 bases. The CDR3 contains 17 residues. CDR3 amino acids: CSARSGQGSFGANVLTF. CDR3 DNA: TGCAGTGCTAGAAGCGGACAGGGTTCCTTTGGGGCCAACGTCCTGACTTTC.

The chain recombines TRBV27 with TRBJ2-3; 9 bases match TRBD2. The CDR3 covers 15 residues. With 6 bases clipped from V and 6 bases from J, the junction kept 10 bases outside the gene matches. Germline assignment: CDR1 MNHEY and CDR2 SMNVEV (reference sequence). The CDR3 spells CASRTSGRSGDTQYF. CDR3 coding DNA: TGTGCCAGCAGGACTAGCGGAAGAAGTGGCGATACGCAGTATTTT.

Only a few counts were recorded for this clonotype. The chain carries TRBV20-1 and TRBJ2-7; TRBD2 matches 12 bases. CDR3 length equals 15 residues. The germline V gene has CDR1 DFQATT and CDR2 SNEGSKA (reference sequence). V lost 3 bases and J lost 5; bases outside the gene matches: 8. The CDR3 nucleotides are TGCAGTGCTAGGACTAGCGGGAGCCTGCTGCACGAGCAGTACTTC. Residues: CSARTSGSLLHEQYF.

The chain employs TRBV19 and TRBJ2-3; possibly TRBD1 for D (5 bases). From germline, CDR1 is LNHDA and CDR2 SQIVND (reference sequence). The CDR3 contains 14 residues. Trimming cost V 10 bases and J 0 bases, with 14 bases left between them. The CDR3 bases are TGTGCCACGGCCGACGACAGCAGCACAGATACGCAGTATTTT. It is translated as CATADDSSTDTQYF.

The chain has TRBV4-2 and TRBJ2-3, with 15 bases lining up with TRBD2. Germline V gene sequence: CDR1 LGHNA, CDR2 YNFKEQ. The CDR3 is 16 amino acids. Trimming cost V 4 bases and J 3 bases; bases outside gene matches: 2. As DNA, the CDR3 is TGTGCCAGCAGCCCTGGGACTAGCGGGAGGACAGATACGCAGTATTTT. Amino acid sequence: CASSPGTSGRTDTQYF.

This clonotype was seen only a few times. The rearrangement joins TRBV6-1 to TRBJ1-5; D is undetermined. Trimming removed 1 base from V and 3 bases from J, with 13 bases in between. The CDR3 consists of 16 residues. Germline V gene sequence: CDR1 MNHNS, CDR2 SASEGT. The CDR3 loop reads CASSEGYRASNQPQHF. In DNA, the CDR3 is TGTGCCAGCAGTGAAGGGTATCGGGCTTCCAATCAGCCCCAGCATTTT.

The V and J genes are TRBV10-3 and TRBJ2-6; D tentatively fits TRBD1 or TRBD2 (5 bases each). The CDR3 is 13 amino acids. Germline CDR1 ENHRY, CDR2 SYGVKD. Trimming pared 11 bases from V and 4 bases from J, leaving 12 bases between. CDR3 residues: CAVIGDGANVLTF. Here the CDR3 DNA reads TGTGCCGTCATTGGGGACGGGGCCAACGTCCTGACTTTC.

This chain connects TRBV13 to TRBJ1-2, with D perhaps matching TRBD1 (5 bases). The CDR3 has 15 residues. Trimming left V 6 bases short and J 8 bases short, with 22 bases between. Germline V gene sequence: CDR1 PRHDT, CDR2 FYEKMQ (reference sequence). This CDR3 is CASRRALGRPEGYTF. The CDR3 coding sequence is TGTGCCAGCAGACGGGCCCTGGGACGGCCGGAGGGCTACACCTTC.

The V and J genes are TRBV27 and TRBJ1-1; 7 nucleotides align to TRBD1. This CDR3 contains 14 residues. The junction had 6 bases not matched to a gene; V was cut back by 7 bases and J by 1 base. Germline-derived CDR1 and CDR2 are MNHEY and SMNVEV (reference sequence). CDR3 sequence: CASIPDRENTEAFF. As DNA, the CDR3 is TGTGCCAGCATTCCAGACAGGGAGAACACTGAAGCTTTCTTT.

The rearrangement uses TRBV19 and TRBJ1-2; 8 bases agree with TRBD1. The trim removed 3 bases at V and 4 bases at J, leaving 4 bases unmatched. The germline V gene has CDR1 LNHDA and CDR2 SQIVND (reference sequence). The CDR3 consists of 14 residues. CDR3 region: CASSILTGVYGYTF. The CDR3 DNA sequence: TGTGCCAGTAGTATTTTGACAGGGGTCTATGGCTACACCTTC.

The V call is TRBV2, the J call TRBJ1-5; TRBD1 matches 8 bases. This CDR3 comprises 13 residues. Germline V gene sequence: CDR1 SNHLY, CDR2 FYNNEI. V shed 5 bases and J 5 bases; nucleotides not matched to a gene: 2. CDR3 DNA sequence: TGTGCCAGCAGTCTGGACAGGGATCAGCCCCAGCATTTT. It translates to CASSLDRDQPQHF. Looking up the rest from reference TRBV2 and TRBJ1-5 gives the full variable domain: EPEVTQTPSHQVTQMGQEVILRCVPISNHLYFYWYRQILGQKVEFLVSFYNNEISEKSEIFDDQFSVERPDGSNFTLKIRSTKLEDSAMYFCASSLDRDQPQHFGDGTRLSIL.

The chain joins TRBV7-3 to TRBJ1-5; D not certain. Germline V gene lookup returns CDR1 SGHTA and CDR2 FQGTGA. The CDR3 runs 10 residues. V gave up 2 bases and J gave up 9 bases, with 2 bases separating them. The CDR3 sequence: CASSLGPQHF. In DNA form, the CDR3 reads TGTGCCAGCAGCTTAGGGCCCCAGCATTTT.

The rearrangement uses TRBV20-1 and TRBJ2-5, with a possible D match to TRBD1 (6 bases). The CDR3 is 14 residues long. Per germline, CDR1 DFQATT and CDR2 SNEGSKA (reference sequence). Deletions cut 6 bases from V and 14 bases from J, with 28 bases between. The CDR3 loop is CSAAPSINTGTHYF. The CDR3 DNA reads as TGCAGTGCCGCTCCGTCGATCAACACCGGGACACACTACTTC.

With respect to this clonotype: Compared with germline, one end of the junction differs, possibly owing to a read error. The chain couples TRBV5-1 to TRBJ1-4, with D uncertain. Germline assignment: CDR1 SGHRS and CDR2 YFSETQ. This CDR3 has 15 amino acids. The chain's CDR3 is CASSLGRRFNEKLSF. For the CDR3, the DNA is TGCGCCAGCAGCTTGGGACGGAGGTTTAATGAAAAACTGTCTTTT.

This clonotype was seen a handful of times. The chain uses TRBV20-1 and TRBJ2-3; 11 bases map to TRBD2. The CDR3 spans 18 residues. J lost 11 bases, V lost 5 bases, and 24 bases had no gene match. Germline CDR1 reads DFQATT; CDR2 reads SNEGSKA (reference sequence). DNA for the CDR3: TGCAGTGCTCCCCTACTAGCGGGAGTCACTGGCAGCAGGGGTAAGCAGTATTTT. It codes for CSAPLLAGVTGSRGKQYF.

The V gene is TRBV20-1, the J gene TRBJ1-1; unclear D gene. The CDR3 length is 11 residues. Germline CDR1 is DFQATT and CDR2 is SNEGSKA (reference sequence). Trimming removed 6 bases at V and 1 base at J, with 6 bases between. The CDR3 protein is CSAPENTEAFF. CDR3 sequence (DNA): TGCAGTGCCCCAGAGAACACTGAAGCTTTCTTT.

The sample holds a few counts of this clonotype. The chain couples TRBV20-1 to TRBJ2-5, with unresolved D. Germline CDR1 is DFQATT and CDR2 is SNEGSKA (reference sequence). The CDR3 length is 10 residues. Trimming left V 5 bases short and J 5 bases short, with 6 bases between. The CDR3 reads CSAQGETQYF. As DNA, the CDR3 is TGCAGTGCTCAAGGGGAGACCCAGTACTTC.